Here is one TCR beta chain with its context. Its antigen target is currently unknown. There are no base qualities to consult, and no much larger clone falls within one base. This sample's time point label indicates: individuals recovered from natural SARS-CoV-2 infection. This sample is part of a study of Ad26.COV2.S vaccination and SARS-CoV-2 variants (dated by TCRdb to the early 2020s). As for the study more broadly: Sequencing of the TCRbeta repertoire served to evaluate the specificity and breadth of SARS-CoV-2-reactive T cell receptors following Ad26.COV2.S vaccination. A total of 32 samples were included in the TCR-sequenced set, comprising around 20 Ad26.COV2.S vaccine recipients, 5 placebo recipients and 8 SARS-CoV-2 convalescent individuals. Overall study results and their limits: Non-spike TCR breadth was comparable between vaccine and placebo recipients, consistent with the vaccine containing only spike. The authors noted that the TCR breadth and depth analyses may have underestimated total T cell responses. After vaccination, spike-specific CD8+ and CD4+ T cell responses were reported to show substantial breadth. Compared with placebo recipients, Ad26.COV2.S recipients showed higher spike-specific TCR breadth (P = 0.0014).

CDR1 and CDR2 are read off the germline V gene (reference sequence) as SEHNR and FQNEAQ. The CDR3 sequence holds 15 residues, the cysteine and phenylalanine included. The sequence is cut down to CDR3 DNA, 45 bases in frame from base 1. A distance of 18 bases separates the germline ends of V and J, which lose 8 bases and 4 bases respectively. The immunoSEQ Assay was the method used to sequence TCRbeta CDR3 regions. After extraction, genomic DNA underwent amplification by bias-controlled multiplex PCR, followed by high-throughput sequencing. The authors' pipeline ran thus. To quantify the absolute abundance of every unique TCRbeta CDR3 region, sequences were collapsed and filtered. T cell fraction was estimated by normalizing TCRbeta template counts to usable DNA, which was measured by amplifying reference genes present in all nucleated cells. Repertoire TCRs were annotated as SARS-CoV-2-specific by exact matching of V gene, CDR3 amino acid sequence and J gene to a known reactive TCR set. The reference SARS-CoV-2 TCR set came from MIRA and was filtered for enrichment in COVID-19-positive ImmuneCODE repertoires, removing public or cross-reactive TCRs. Using the MIRA antigens, annotated TCRs were further analysed by specific ORF or by position within an ORF. Breadth was defined as annotated unique rearrangements over total unique productive rearrangements; depth was the summed frequency of those rearrangements. TCR breadth was compared between groups using two-sided Wilcoxon rank-sum tests. Not all clones reach the TCRdb copy of this immuneACCESS table, which keeps in-frame sequences only. Checked studies attribute under half of the gap to unresolved V genes and leave the rest unexplained. V and J calls and clone size are as listed in that table; D and trimming were resolved from the DNA. For this sample there are about 180,000 clones; around nine tenths appear just once. 5.9% of the sample rests with the top ten.

The chain is encoded by TRBV7-9 joined to TRBJ2-1; there is no confident call for the D gene. The sequenced sample was peripheral blood, obtained after recovery from COVID-19. This TCR was sampled from a human donor who had recovered from COVID-19. CDR3 reads: CASLNQAVFYNEQFF. The sequenced DNA: TGTGCCAGCCTCAACCAGGCTGTCTTTTACAATGAGCAGTTCTTC.